The TCR beta chain described here comes from a study of OX40 agonist ivuxolimab in advanced cancers. Turning to the study itself: Patients were treated with ivuxolimab, an agonistic anti-OX40 (CD134) antibody.

Study-wide points: Normalized T-cell clonal expansion was also low in some nonresponders. Individuals who were partial responders at 0.1-3.0 mg/kg had clonal expansion that ranked among the lowest. At 0.1 to 3.0 mg/kg and by week 6, clonal expansion occurred in CD4+ and CD8+ blood T cells.

The table lists this clone with a few counts. What it binds is not known. Assay: immunoSEQ multiplex PCR; the TCRdb copy retains only in-frame clones and omits some. The data show 55,000 to 70,000 clones, 83% seen once. The CDR3 has 16 amino acids. The V gene's germline CDR1 is MDHEN and CDR2 SYDVKM. V was pared by 2 bases and J by 0 bases, with 1 base of the junction left unmatched. The clonotype was recovered from an adult with an advanced solid tumor such as melanoma, head and neck, liver or kidney cancer. The specimen comprised CD4+ or CD8+ T cells sorted from blood, sampled in a trial of the OX40 agonist ivuxolimab. This sequence joins TRBV28 and TRBJ2-5, with 12 bases aligning to TRBD2. CDR3 sequence (DNA): TGTGCCAGCAGTTTAAGACTAGCGGGGGACCAAGAGACCCAGTACTTC. It yields the protein CASSLRLAGDQETQYF.